This TCR beta chain was captured by sequencing in a study of cytomegalovirus exposure and HLA in healthy donors. Study observations and caveats: Reportedly, TCR beta sequences accurately predicted HLA-A and HLA-B alleles in most subjects. Reportedly, diagnosis of cytomegalovirus status by the classifier showed high specificity and sensitivity. A later look showed TCR association rates differing by HLA locus, highest for DRB1 and lowest for HLA-C. Sequencing likely produced, as an artifact, a cluster of highly shared sequence variants.

The PCR made use of 60 Vbeta and 13 Jbeta primers. Repertoires were generated with immunoSEQ multiplex PCR, while TCRdb's copy carries only in-frame clones and drops some. The repertoire has approximately 95,000 clones, around four fifths of them found once; the top ten carry 4.1%. Comments on this clone: Its specificity is not known.

The source of this sequence is a middle-aged woman in good health and CMV-seropositive. The sequencing sample was made of PBMCs.

The CDR3 here is CASNAGTDTQYF. Written as DNA, the CDR3 is TGTGCCAGCAATGCGGGGACAGATACGCAGTATTTT. The chain is built from TRBV2 and TRBJ2-3; D is possibly TRBD2 (6 bases). V was pared by 7 bases and J by 3 bases, with 8 bases between. The germline V gene has CDR1 SNHLY and CDR2 FYNNEI. CDR3 length: 12 residues.